This entry describes one T cell receptor (beta chain). What it recognizes is unknown. The sample originates from a study of long-term antiretroviral therapy in people with HIV. The study's findings and limits: Comparison with controls showed narrower CDR3 length ranges in HIV repertoires.

Germline CDR1 reads SGHRS; CDR2 reads YFSETQ. There are 13 residues in the CDR3. Version v3.0 of the immunoSEQ assay was performed at survey level. Produced via immunoSEQ multiplex PCR; TCRdb's table is partial and in-frame only. The table records around 21,000 clones, roughly four fifths of them present only once. This clonotype was obtained from a woman aged 25 to 45 with HIV. The source was unsorted PBMCs, collected 0.2 years after starting antiretroviral therapy. V gene TRBV5-1 combines with J gene TRBJ2-5; tentatively, D is TRBD1 (6 bases). With the DNA end fitting TRBJ2-7 better, the J assignment may be wrong. The CDR3 coding sequence is TGCGCCAGCAGCGAAACAGGGTTTTACGAGCAGTACTTC. It encodes CASSETGFYEQYF.